The TCR beta chain described here comes from a study of CD8 T cells in Susac syndrome. The authors reverse transcribed about 0.5 to 1 ug RNA with random hexamers. MiXCR, applied by TCRdb to the immunoSEQ multiplex PCR reads, yields one record per CDR3 protein. The table has over 65,000 distinct CDR3 sequences, roughly 91% seen once; the top ten hold around 0.57%. Study results and caveats: The Susac syndrome CD4+ T cell repertoires displayed no clonal expansion.

CD8+ and CD4+ blood T cells underwent TCR beta sequencing. CDR1 is LGHNA, CDR2 YSLEER, per germline. The CDR3 is 15 residues long. The J segment lost 2 bases and the V segment lost 4 bases, leaving 7 bases of the junction unmatched. This clonotype came up once. Its antigen is unidentified. What was sequenced was CD4+ T cells from PBMCs. J is TRBJ2-5 and V is TRBV4-3, with 7 bases lining up with TRBD1. This sequence was found in a human donor with Susac syndrome. CDR3 protein: CASSLQPQGQETQYF. CDR3 in DNA: TGCGCCAGCAGCCTACAACCACAGGGGCAAGAGACCCAGTACTTC.